The 19 T cell receptor beta chains below all came from one sample that was sequenced in a study of T cells in women clearing cervical HPV infection. Method: immunoSEQ multiplex PCR; TCRdb's copy keeps in-frame clones and lacks some. The sample table sets out approximately 18,000 clones. Sequences were obtained from blood buffy coat. Receptor source: a woman between 18 and 70 years old with a cervical HPV16 infection that either progressed to CIN3+ or cleared (not recorded which).

Note on this clone: The CDR3 is cut off 3 residues early in the read; its end comes from the germline J gene. The chain employs TRBV2 and TRBJ1-1; D is possibly TRBD1 (5 bases). V lost 4 bases and J lost 3, with 12 bases in between. This CDR3 has 14 amino acids. CDR1 is SNHLY and CDR2 is FYNNEI in the germline V gene. CDR3 sequence reads: CASSVEGKDTEAFF. CDR3 bases read: TGTGCCAGCAGTGTTGAGGGGAAGGACACTGAA.

As for this clone: The CDR3 end lies 3 residues beyond the end of the read and is filled in from the germline J gene. The gene calls are TRBV7-2 and TRBJ2-7, with 8 bases that match TRBD2. Germline CDR1 and CDR2: SGHTA and FQGNSA. The V gene end was trimmed by 5 bases and the J gene end by 2 bases; junction bases not matched to a gene: 8. This CDR3 spans 15 amino acids. CDR3 sequence: CASSPLLGGAYEQYF. Incomplete CDR3 DNA: TGTGCCAGCAGCCCGCTTCTCGGGGGGGCCTACGAG.

In regard to this clone: The CDR3 extends 3 residues past the end of the read, so its final part is completed from the germline J gene. The chain combines TRBV5-1 with TRBJ2-3; 10 nucleotides match TRBD2. After removal of 4 bases from V and 0 bases from J, the junction contained 5 bases not matched to a gene. Germline-derived CDR1 and CDR2 are SGHRS and YFSETQ. The CDR3 is 16 amino acids. The DNA read from the CDR3 is TGCGCCAGCAGCCTCGAGCGGGGGGGCAGCACAGATACG. Its translation: CASSLERGGSTDT. The full CDR3 protein reads CASSLERGGSTDTQYF.

In the case of this clone: The CDR3 end is not reached by the read, which stops 3 residues before it; the germline J gene fills it in. The chain carries TRBV5-1 and TRBJ1-4; D remains unclear. The CDR3 consists of 16 residues. Per germline, CDR1 SGHRS and CDR2 YFSETQ. The V and J ends lost 4 bases and 7 bases respectively, with 20 bases between them. CDR3 DNA, as far as it was read: TGCGCCAGCAGCCCAGCACAGACGAGAAGCGGTGAAAAA. It translates to CASSPAQTRSGEK. In full, the CDR3 reads CASSPAQTRSGEKLFF.

About this clone: The read falls 3 residues short of the CDR3 end, and the missing part is taken from the germline J gene. V usage is TRBV2 and J usage is TRBJ2-5, with 10 bases identical to TRBD1. The length of the CDR3 is 16 residues. The J segment lost 4 bases and the V segment lost 6 bases, leaving 11 bases of the junction unmatched. The germline CDR1 and CDR2 sequences are SNHLY and FYNNEI. The CDR3 here is CASSPGTGVLSETQYF. The DNA read from the CDR3 is TGTGCCAGCAGCCCCGGGACAGGGGTTTTATCAGAGACC.

As for this clone: The CDR3 extends 3 residues past the end of the read, so its final part is completed from the germline J gene. This rearrangement joins TRBV12-3 or TRBV12-4 to TRBJ1-5; D perhaps matches TRBD1 (6 bases). The ends were cut back, 5 bases at V and 9 bases at J, with 11 bases in the middle. The CDR3 loop spans 12 amino acids. CDR3 protein: CASSPDRRPQHF. CDR3 bases read: TGTGCCAGCAGTCCAGACAGGAGGCCC.

By frequency, this clone registers medium-sized. The read comes to an end 3 residues before the CDR3 does, leaving the germline J gene to fill in the end. V and J are TRBV18 and TRBJ2-7, with TRBD2 matching over 14 bases. The trim removed 3 bases at V and 3 bases at J, leaving 1 base unmatched. The CDR3 has 15 amino acids. Germline loops: CDR1 KGHSH, CDR2 LQKENI. The CDR3 loop reads CASSPGLAGVYEQYF. The sequenced part of the CDR3 DNA is TGTGCCAGCTCACCGGGACTAGCGGGGGTCTACGAG.

A word on this clone: The read stops 3 residues short of the end of the CDR3; the missing end is completed from the germline J gene. The chain links TRBV2 to TRBJ1-1; possibly TRBD1 for D (5 bases). V lost 5 bases to trimming and J lost 4 bases, with 11 bases between them. Germline V gene sequence: CDR1 SNHLY, CDR2 FYNNEI. The CDR3 consists of 13 residues. Incomplete CDR3 DNA: TGTGCCAGCAGTACGGGGGGGGGCACTGAA. Protein sequence: CASSTGGGTE. The entire CDR3 is CASSTGGGTEAFF.

The part of the CDR3 DNA that was read is TGCAGTGCTACCGCCCGACAGGCGGATGGC. Translating gives CSATARQADG. The full CDR3 reads CSATARQADGYTF. V usage is TRBV20-1 and J usage is TRBJ1-2; maybe TRBD1 (6 bases). The CDR3 extends 3 residues past the end of the read, so its final part is completed from the germline J gene. Per germline, CDR1 DFQATT and CDR2 SNEGSKA (reference sequence). V lost 4 bases to trimming and J lost 6 bases, with 15 bases between them. The CDR3 is made up of 13 amino acids.

To note about this clone: The sequence runs out 3 residues before the end of the CDR3; the remainder is reconstructed from the germline J gene. This chain joins TRBV7-9 and TRBJ2-2, with a possible D match to TRBD1 (5 bases). V was cut by 4 bases and J by 5 bases, with 11 bases left in between. CDR1 is SEHNR, CDR2 FQNEAQ, per germline (reference sequence). The CDR3 has 14 residues. CDR3: CASSYAGRTGELFF. The sequenced part of the CDR3 DNA is TGTGCCAGCAGCTATGCAGGGCGAACCGGGGAG.

Details on this clone: Read sequence stops 3 residues before the CDR3 end, and the germline J gene provides the missing end. Other DNA sequences within the sample encode an identical CDR3. The chain combines TRBV20-1 with TRBJ2-5; D perhaps matches TRBD2 (5 bases). V lost 5 bases and J lost 1, with 17 bases in between. The germline gives CDR1 DFQATT, CDR2 SNEGSKA (reference sequence). The CDR3 is 15 residues long. The sequenced part of the CDR3 DNA is TGCAGTGCTGACATTCTAACGAGCGGCCAAGAGACC. It codes for CSADILTSGQET. The full-length CDR3 reads as CSADILTSGQETQYF.

Note on this clone: The read halts 3 residues ahead of the CDR3 end, with the missing end drawn from the germline J gene. This sequence joins TRBV5-1 and TRBJ2-1, with D unresolved. V gave up 0 bases and J gave up 4 bases, with 14 bases separating them. Per the germline V gene, CDR1 is SGHRS and CDR2 is YFSETQ. The CDR3 is 16 amino acids. CDR3: CASSLGQVGTYNEQFF. Incomplete CDR3 DNA: TGCGCCAGCAGCTTGGGGCAGGTAGGAACTTACAATGAG.

On this clone itself: The observed sequence ends 3 residues before the CDR3 terminus, with the missing tail filled in from the germline J gene. The rearrangement joins TRBV12-3 or TRBV12-4 to TRBJ2-7, with 7 positions matching TRBD1. This CDR3 is 14 amino acids long. The ends lost 10 bases at V and 2 bases at J; junction bases unmatched: 11. CDR3 protein: CATKPQGNAYEQYF. The sequenced CDR3 bases are TGTGCCACAAAGCCACAGGGGAACGCCTACGAG.

In regard to this clone: Read coverage stops 3 residues before the CDR3 terminus; the germline J gene supplies the remainder. V gene TRBV4-1 combines with J gene TRBJ1-2; 9 bases map to TRBD1. The V gene end was trimmed by 3 bases and the J gene end by 3 bases; junction bases not matched to a gene: 11. The CDR3 contains 17 residues. The V gene's germline CDR1 is MGHRA and CDR2 YSYEKL. CDR3 loop: CASSHLKWDRDYYGYTF. CDR3 DNA, as far as it was read: TGCGCCAGCAGCCACTTAAAGTGGGACAGGGATTACTATGGC.

In regard to this clone: The CDR3 is cut off 3 residues early in the read; its end comes from the germline J gene. V gene TRBV18 combines with J gene TRBJ2-7; no definite D call. CDR1 and CDR2 (germline): KGHSH, LQKENI. V was clipped by 3 bases and J by 3 bases, with 3 bases between them. This CDR3 is built from 11 residues. The DNA read from the CDR3 is TGTGCCAGCTCACCCGGCTACGAG. Encoded protein: CASSPGYE. From start to end, the CDR3 is CASSPGYEQYF.

CDR3 DNA, as far as it was read: TGCGCCAGCAGCTTTGGGCCGACAGGTGGTTCGGAGACC. This codes for CASSFGPTGGSET. The complete CDR3 protein is CASSFGPTGGSETQYF. The V and J genes are TRBV5-1 and TRBJ2-5; perhaps TRBD1 as D (6 bases). The read ends 3 residues early relative to the CDR3; the germline J gene fills the gap. Trimming took off 2 bases at V and 5 bases at J, with 19 bases between the two ends. Germline-derived CDR1 and CDR2 are SGHRS and YFSETQ. The CDR3 contains 16 residues. The full variable domain, with the rest looked up from reference TRBV5-1 and TRBJ2-5, is KAGVTQTPRYLIKTRGQQVTLSCSPISGHRSVSWYQQTPGQGLQFLFEYFSETQRNKGNFPGRFSGRQFSNSRSEMNVSTLELGDSALYLCASSFGPTGGSETQYFGPGTRLLVL.

In terms of frequency, this clone is medium-sized. The missing CDR3 end, 3 residues past where the read stops, is filled in from the germline J gene. The chain employs TRBV18 and TRBJ2-3, with TRBD2 matching 7 bases. The CDR3 totals 15 residues. V was clipped by 6 bases and J by 8 bases; unmatched bases: 14. Germline V gene data show CDR1 as KGHSH and CDR2 as LQKENI. The part of the CDR3 DNA that was read is TGTGCCAGCTCGGCCTCATCACGGGGGGAAGGTACG. Its protein is CASSASSRGEGT. The whole CDR3 region reads CASSASSRGEGTQYF.

Points on this clone: The read stops 3 residues short of the end of the CDR3; the missing end is completed from the germline J gene. The J gene is TRBJ2-7, the V gene TRBV20-1, with D tentatively TRBD1 (6 bases). Deletions cut 3 bases from V and 6 bases from J, with 12 bases between. From germline, CDR1 is DFQATT and CDR2 SNEGSKA (reference sequence). CDR3 length: 12 amino acids. The sequenced part of the CDR3 DNA is TGCAGTGCTAGCAGGGGCATGGGCGAG. Translation: CSASRGMGE. The full CDR3 protein reads CSASRGMGEQYF.

Regarding this clone: The CDR3 goes on 3 residues after the read ends, and that part is filled in from the germline J gene. This rearrangement joins TRBV2 to TRBJ2-5, with 10 nucleotides matching TRBD2. The CDR3 runs 16 residues. The V gene's germline CDR1 is SNHLY and CDR2 FYNNEI. J was trimmed by 5 bases and V by 7 bases; bases with no gene match: 13. CDR3 DNA, as far as it was read: TGTGCCAGCAATGTTGAAGCGGGGGGGCTTGCGGAGACC. The encoded protein is CASNVEAGGLAET. The full CDR3 protein is CASNVEAGGLAETQYF.